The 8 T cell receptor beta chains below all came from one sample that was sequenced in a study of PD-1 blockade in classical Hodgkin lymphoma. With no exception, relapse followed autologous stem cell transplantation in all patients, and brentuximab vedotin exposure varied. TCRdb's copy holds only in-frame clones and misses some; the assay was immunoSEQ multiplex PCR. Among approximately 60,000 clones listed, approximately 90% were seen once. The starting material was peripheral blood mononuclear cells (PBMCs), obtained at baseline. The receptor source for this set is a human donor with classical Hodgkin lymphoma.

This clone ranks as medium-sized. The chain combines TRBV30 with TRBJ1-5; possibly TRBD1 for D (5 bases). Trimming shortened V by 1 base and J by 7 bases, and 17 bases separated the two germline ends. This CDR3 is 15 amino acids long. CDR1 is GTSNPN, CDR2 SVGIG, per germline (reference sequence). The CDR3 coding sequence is TGTGCCTGGAGTGAGTTGTTGGGACGGAGGCAGCCCCAGCATTTT. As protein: CAWSELLGRRQPQHF.

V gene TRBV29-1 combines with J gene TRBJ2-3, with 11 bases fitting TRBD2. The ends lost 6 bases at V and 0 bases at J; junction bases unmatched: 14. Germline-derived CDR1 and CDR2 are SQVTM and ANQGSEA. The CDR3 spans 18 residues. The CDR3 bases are TGCAGCGTCGAGCTAGGACTAGCGGGCCTTACTAGCACAGATACGCAGTATTTT. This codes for CSVELGLAGLTSTDTQYF.

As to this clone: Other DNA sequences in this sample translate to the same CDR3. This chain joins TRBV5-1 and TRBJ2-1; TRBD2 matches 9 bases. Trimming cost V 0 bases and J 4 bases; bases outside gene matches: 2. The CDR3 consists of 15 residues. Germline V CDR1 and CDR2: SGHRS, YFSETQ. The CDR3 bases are TGCGCCAGCAGCTTGGTTAGCGGGGGATACAATGAGCAGTTCTTC. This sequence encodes CASSLVSGGYNEQFF.

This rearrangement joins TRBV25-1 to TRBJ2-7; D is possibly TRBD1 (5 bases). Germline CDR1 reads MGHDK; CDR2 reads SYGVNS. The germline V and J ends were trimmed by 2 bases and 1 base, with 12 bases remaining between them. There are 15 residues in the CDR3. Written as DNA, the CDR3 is TGTGCCAGCAGTGAAGGGGCCCTTAGGTCCTACGAGCAGTACTTC. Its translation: CASSEGALRSYEQYF.

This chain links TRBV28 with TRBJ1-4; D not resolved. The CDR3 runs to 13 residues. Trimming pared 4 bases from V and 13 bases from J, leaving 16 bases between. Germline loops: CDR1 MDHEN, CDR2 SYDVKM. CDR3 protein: CASSSGRRDRLFF. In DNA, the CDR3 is TGTGCCAGCAGTTCCGGACGCCGGGATAGACTGTTTTTT.

The CDR3 loop reads CASSVTVDGTGELFF. CDR3 DNA: TGTGCCAGCAGTGTAACGGTCGATGGCACCGGGGAGCTGTTTTTT. The V and J genes are TRBV6-1 and TRBJ2-2, with unresolved D. Trimming pared 4 bases from V and 4 bases from J, leaving 13 bases between. CDR1 is MNHNS and CDR2 is SASEGT in the germline V gene. The CDR3 is made up of 15 amino acids.

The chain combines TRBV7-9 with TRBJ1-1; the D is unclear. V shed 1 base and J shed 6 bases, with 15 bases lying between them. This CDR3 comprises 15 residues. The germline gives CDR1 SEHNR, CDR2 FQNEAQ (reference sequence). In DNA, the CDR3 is TGTGCCAGCAGCTTAGTCTACCGACACGGGGCTGAAGCTTTCTTT. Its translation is CASSLVYRHGAEAFF.

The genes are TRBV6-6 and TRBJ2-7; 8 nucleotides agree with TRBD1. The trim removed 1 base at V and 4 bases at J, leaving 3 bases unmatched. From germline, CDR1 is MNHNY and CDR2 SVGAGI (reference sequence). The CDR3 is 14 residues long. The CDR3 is CASSYYQGAYEQYF. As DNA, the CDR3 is TGTGCCAGCAGTTACTACCAGGGGGCTTACGAGCAGTACTTC.